This entry lists 31 T cell receptor beta chains sequenced from one sample in a study of shared clonotypes between healthy human individuals. The data were produced by immunoSEQ multiplex PCR, yet TCRdb's version contains in-frame clones alone and is incomplete. The repertoire holds about 1.1 million clones, 70% to 80% seen once, with roughly 0.9% in the top ten. The sequencing sample was made of memory CD4+ T cells from PBMCs. The subset: CD45RA-negative fraction. The source of these receptors is a man aged 18 to 30 in good health. Some clones in this sample may be carry-over from other donors' samples.

Comments on this clone: Other nucleotide sequences in the sample specify the same CDR3. V and J are TRBV15 and TRBJ1-5; no reliable D call. The CDR3 spans 12 residues. CDR1 and CDR2 from the germline V gene are LNHNV and YYDKDF (reference sequence). Trimming took off 0 bases at V and 7 bases at J, with 4 bases between the two ends. The DNA for the CDR3 is TGTGCCACCAGCAGAGATAGACAGCCCCAGCATTTT. The encoded protein is CATSRDRQPQHF.

CDR3 sequence reads: CASSRTSNYEQYF. The CDR3 DNA follows: TGTGCCAGCTCTAGGACCAGTAACTACGAGCAGTACTTC. V gene TRBV18 combines with J gene TRBJ2-7; D remains unclear. V was trimmed by 6 bases and J by 3 bases, leaving 12 bases between them. CDR1 KGHSH and CDR2 LQKENI come from the germline V gene. The length of the CDR3 is 13 residues. Full variable domain (remainder filled in from reference TRBV18 and TRBJ2-7): NAGVMQNPRHLVRRRGQEARLRCSPMKGHSHVYWYRQLPEEGLKFMVYLQKENIIDESGMPKERFSAEFPKEGPSILRIQQVVRGDSAAYFCASSRTSNYEQYFGPGTRLTVT.

This clone appeared a few times. The chain employs TRBV7-6 and TRBJ2-1, with D unresolved. With 0 bases removed from V and 10 bases from J, the gap between germline ends came to 16 bases. The CDR3 consists of 15 residues. CDR1 and CDR2 (germline): SGHVS, FNYEAQ. CDR3 loop: CASSLAFTESEEQFF. CDR3 sequence (DNA): TGTGCCAGCAGCTTAGCGTTCACGGAAAGCGAAGAGCAGTTCTTC.

The chain has TRBV19 and TRBJ2-5, with 8 bases fitting TRBD1. Germline CDR1 LNHDA, CDR2 SQIVND (reference sequence). Unmatched junction bases numbered 4, after V lost 6 bases and J lost 4 bases. The CDR3 has 13 amino acids. The CDR3 here is CASSRGQGETQYF. CDR3 bases: TGTGCCAGTAGCAGAGGACAGGGAGAGACCCAGTACTTC.

This clone was counted a few times. The genes are TRBV2 and TRBJ1-1; D gene ambiguous. The CDR3 consists of 13 residues. CDR1 and CDR2 from the germline V gene are SNHLY and FYNNEI. V lost 6 bases, J lost 5 bases, and 13 bases lay in between. The CDR3 region has the DNA TGTGCCAGCAGAATATTTGCGAATACTGAAGCTTTCTTT. It translates to CASRIFANTEAFF.

This clone was counted only a few times. The sample contains more than one DNA sequence encoding this CDR3. This chain joins TRBV15 and TRBJ2-3; 8 bases fit TRBD2. The CDR3 runs 16 residues. Germline values: CDR1 LNHNV, CDR2 YYDKDF (reference sequence). V was clipped by 3 bases and J by 3 bases; unmatched bases: 8. This chain's CDR3 is CATSRGSSGSTDTQYF. In DNA form, the CDR3 reads TGTGCCACCAGCAGGGGATCCAGCGGGAGTACAGATACGCAGTATTTT.

This clone appeared a few times. The rearrangement joins TRBV7-9 to TRBJ2-5, with no clear D. The germline gives CDR1 SEHNR, CDR2 FQNEAQ (reference sequence). V was cut by 3 bases and J by 1 base, with 9 bases left in between. The CDR3 loop spans 14 amino acids. This CDR3 is CASSFYGVQETQYF. The CDR3 region has the DNA TGTGCCAGCAGCTTTTATGGAGTCCAAGAGACCCAGTACTTC. Filled out from reference TRBV7-9 and TRBJ2-5, the complete variable domain reads DTGVSQNPRHKITKRGQNVTFRCDPISEHNRLYWYRQTLGQGPEFLTYFQNEAQLEKSRLLSDRFSAERPKGSFSTLEIQRTEQGDSAMYLCASSFYGVQETQYFGPGTRLLVL.

The chain employs TRBV7-8 and TRBJ2-7; D is possibly TRBD1 (8 bases). Trimming stripped 5 bases from V and 6 bases from J, with 20 bases between. The CDR3 covers 15 residues. Germline assignment: CDR1 SGHVS and CDR2 FQNEAQ. The CDR3 nucleotides read TGTGCCAGCAGCAGTAACACAGGGGGAGGGCTCGAGCAGTACTTC. Translation: CASSSNTGGGLEQYF.

With regard to this clone: The likely explanation is a read error, given a far larger clone one base away. The chain employs TRBV5-4 and TRBJ1-1; 8 bases line up with TRBD1. CDR1 SGHNT and CDR2 YYREEE come from the germline V gene (reference sequence). Trimming at V came to 0 bases and at J to 3 bases, leaving 7 bases not matched to a gene. This CDR3 contains 16 residues. CDR3 DNA: TGTGCCAGCAGCTTGGTGACAGGGGTTGAGGACACTGAAGCTTTCTTT. Translated: CASSLVTGVEDTEAFF.

This clone was detected a few times. The chain combines TRBV4-1 with TRBJ1-4; maybe TRBD1 (5 bases). The germline V gene encodes CDR1 MGHRA and CDR2 YSYEKL. This CDR3 is built from 15 residues. V shed 5 bases and J shed 8 bases, with 18 bases lying between them. CDR3 amino acids: CASSSRGSWEEKLFF. CDR3 coding DNA: TGCGCCAGCAGCTCTCGGGGCAGTTGGGAGGAAAAACTGTTTTTT.

This clone was picked up a small number of times. V and J are TRBV18 and TRBJ2-7; 9 bases map to TRBD1. Germline CDR1 reads KGHSH; CDR2 reads LQKENI. The V segment lost 4 bases and the J segment 5 bases; nucleotides outside the gene matches: 6. This CDR3 has 14 amino acids. CDR3 in amino acids: CASSLGTGKNEQYF. CDR3 bases: TGTGCCAGCTCACTTGGGACAGGGAAGAACGAGCAGTACTTC.

V is TRBV7-8 and J is TRBJ2-4; TRBD1 matches at 8 bases. The CDR3 totals 13 residues. Germline trimming cut 5 bases from V and 8 bases from J; bases unmatched to any gene: 5. Per germline, CDR1 SGHVS and CDR2 FQNEAQ. The CDR3 region has the DNA TGTGCCAGCAGCAGACAGGACAGGGACATTCAGTACTTC. It specifies CASSRQDRDIQYF. Together with reference TRBV7-8 and TRBJ2-4, the CDR3 gives the full variable domain: GAGVSQSPRYKVAKRGQDVALRCDPISGHVSLFWYQQALGQGPEFLTYFQNEAQLDKSGLPSDRFFAERPEGSVSTLKIQRTQQEDSAVYLCASSRQDRDIQYFGAGTRLSVL.

The genes are TRBV28 and TRBJ1-2; D gene uncertain. Trimming took 6 bases from V and 6 from J, leaving 8 bases between them. Germline CDR1 MDHEN, CDR2 SYDVKM. The CDR3 extends over 11 amino acids. This CDR3 is CASSSNDGYTF. The CDR3 nucleotides are TGTGCCAGCAGCTCCAACGATGGCTACACCTTC.

V usage is TRBV15 and J usage is TRBJ2-3; the D is unclear. Germline V gives CDR1 LNHNV, CDR2 YYDKDF (reference sequence). CDR3 size: 14 residues. V gave up 1 base and J gave up 4 bases, with 9 bases separating them. The CDR3 protein is CATSRAGGADTQYF. The CDR3 nucleotides are TGTGCCACCAGCAGAGCGGGTGGCGCAGATACGCAGTATTTT.

This chain connects TRBV29-1 to TRBJ2-7, with 8 bases lining up with TRBD1. CDR1 and CDR2 from the germline V gene are SQVTM and ANQGSEA. V trimming: 4 bases; J trimming: 0 bases; junction bases outside the gene matches: 5. This CDR3 spans 14 amino acids. The CDR3 nucleotides read TGCAGCGTTGGTCAGGGACAGGACTCCTACGAGCAGTACTTC. As protein: CSVGQGQDSYEQYF.

The chain combines TRBV4-3 with TRBJ1-1, with D unresolved. The V and J ends lost 1 base and 3 bases respectively, with 6 bases between them. The CDR3 covers 13 residues. Germline values: CDR1 LGHNA, CDR2 YSLEER. The CDR3 DNA reads as TGCGCCAGCAGCCAAGCCCAGGACACTGAAGCTTTCTTT. It codes for CASSQAQDTEAFF.

For this clone: This same CDR3 is encoded by further DNA sequences in the sample. V is TRBV18 and J is TRBJ2-3; 8 bases map to TRBD1. Trimming at V came to 3 bases and at J to 6 bases, leaving 5 bases not matched to a gene. There are 14 residues in the CDR3. Germline V gene sequence: CDR1 KGHSH, CDR2 LQKENI. The CDR3 DNA follows: TGTGCCAGCTCACCCCGACAGGGGAGCGATACGCAGTATTTT. It is translated as CASSPRQGSDTQYF.

This clone has a single count. The chain's CDR3 is CASSLGSGVSYTF. The CDR3 nucleotides are TGTGCCAGCAGCTTAGGTTCTGGGGTGAGCTACACCTTC. V usage is TRBV7-8 and J usage is TRBJ1-2, with D unclear. The CDR3 loop spans 13 amino acids. Germline assignment: CDR1 SGHVS and CDR2 FQNEAQ. V was pared by 1 base and J by 9 bases, with 12 bases between.

The chain has TRBV7-6 and TRBJ1-1; no reliable D call. Trimming removed 1 base from V and 1 base from J, with 7 bases in between. Looked up from germline, CDR1 is SGHVS and CDR2 is FNYEAQ. This CDR3 contains 14 residues. The CDR3 protein is CASSLVAGNTEAFF. The CDR3 bases are TGTGCCAGCAGCTTAGTAGCAGGGAACACTGAAGCTTTCTTT.

The V and J genes are TRBV2 and TRBJ2-1, with 9 bases identical to TRBD2. Unmatched junction bases numbered 6, after V lost 6 bases and J lost 3 bases. The CDR3 is 15 residues long. CDR1 and CDR2 (germline): SNHLY, FYNNEI. DNA of the CDR3: TGTGCCAGCAGCTACTCTAGCGGGGACTACAATGAGCAGTTCTTC. Translation: CASSYSSGDYNEQFF.

The rearrangement links TRBV30 to TRBJ1-4; no reliable D call. Trimming shortened V by 4 bases and J by 5 bases, and 8 bases separated the two germline ends. The CDR3 runs 12 residues. Germline values: CDR1 GTSNPN, CDR2 SVGIG (reference sequence). The CDR3 DNA follows: TGTGCCTGGAAGGACCTGAATGAAAAACTGTTTTTT. It codes for CAWKDLNEKLFF. Full variable domain (rest looked up from reference TRBV30 and TRBJ1-4): SQTIHQWPATLVQPVGSPLSLECTVEGTSNPNLYWYRQAAGRGLQLLFYSVGIGQISSEVPQNLSASRPQDRQFILSSKKLLLSDSGFYLCAWKDLNEKLFFGSGTQLSVL.

The DNA of the CDR3 is TGTGCCACTGAAAAGGGCTCCTACGAGCAGTACTTC. It yields the protein CATEKGSYEQYF. The gene calls are TRBV28 and TRBJ2-7; no clear D. The CDR3 extends over 12 amino acids. Germline CDR1 MDHEN, CDR2 SYDVKM. Trimming took off 10 bases at V and 0 bases at J, with 10 bases between the two ends. Filled out from reference TRBV28 and TRBJ2-7, the complete variable domain reads DVKVTQSSRYLVKRTGEKVFLECVQDMDHENMFWYRQDPGLGLRLIYFSYDVKMKEKGDIPEGYSVSREKKERFSLILESASTNQTSMYLCATEKGSYEQYFGPGTRLTVT.

The chain combines TRBV28 with TRBJ2-7, with D unclear. The germline V gene has CDR1 MDHEN and CDR2 SYDVKM. CDR3 size: 14 residues. The ends were cut back, 1 base at V and 6 bases at J, with 13 bases in the middle. The CDR3 DNA follows: TGTGCCAGCAGTTTATTGGCCGGCTCCGGCGAGCAGTACTTC. This gives the protein CASSLLAGSGEQYF.

The V gene is TRBV4-3, the J gene TRBJ2-3, with TRBD1 matching over 7 bases. V lost 0 bases and J lost 4; bases outside the gene matches: 4. Germline CDR1 and CDR2: LGHNA and YSLEER. The CDR3 is made up of 15 amino acids. The CDR3 loop reads CASSQEGRGPDTQYF. Written as DNA, the CDR3 is TGCGCCAGCAGCCAAGAGGGTAGGGGGCCAGATACGCAGTATTTT.

The chain uses TRBV9 and TRBJ2-6, with D possibly matching TRBD1 (6 bases). V lost 1 base and J lost 4, with 12 bases in between. Germline V gene data show CDR1 as SGDLS and CDR2 as YYNGEE. The CDR3 covers 16 residues. The chain's CDR3 is CASSVTQGSGANVLTF. As DNA, the CDR3 is TGTGCCAGCAGCGTAACGCAGGGGAGCGGGGCCAACGTCCTGACTTTC. The full variable domain, with the rest looked up from reference TRBV9 and TRBJ2-6, is DSGVTQTPKHLITATGQRVTLRCSPRSGDLSVYWYQQSLDQGLQFLIQYYNGEERAKGNILERFSAQQFPDLHSELNLSSLELGDSALYFCASSVTQGSGANVLTFGAGSRLTVL.

As for this clone: One end of the junction does not line up with germline, which may come from a read error. The J gene is TRBJ2-2, the V gene TRBV5-6, with D possibly TRBD1 on 6 matching bases. The CDR3 totals 14 residues. Germline lookup yields CDR1 SGHDT and CDR2 YYEEEE. Here the CDR3 DNA reads TGTGCCAGCGGCTTGGTACAGGGCACCGGGGAGCTGTTTTTT. Its translation: CASGLVQGTGELFF.

The chain is built from TRBV4-1 and TRBJ2-1, with a weak D call TRBD2 (5 bases). Per germline, CDR1 MGHRA and CDR2 YSYEKL. This CDR3 has 18 residues. Trimming shortened V by 0 bases and J by 4 bases, and 19 bases separated the two germline ends. This CDR3 is CASSQDSTGFERYNEQFF. The CDR3, as DNA: TGCGCCAGCAGCCAAGATTCTACCGGTTTCGAGCGGTACAATGAGCAGTTCTTC.

The rearrangement uses TRBV7-3 and TRBJ2-7, with TRBD2 matching 12 bases. Trimming cost V 4 bases and J 2 bases; bases outside gene matches: 15. Germline V gives CDR1 SGHTA, CDR2 FQGTGA. The CDR3 is 19 amino acids. CDR3 amino acids: CASSSRGSSGRDSAYEQYF. The CDR3 DNA sequence: TGTGCCAGCAGCTCCAGGGGGTCTAGCGGGAGGGACTCGGCCTACGAGCAGTACTTC.

The rearrangement joins TRBV4-1 to TRBJ2-7; D remains ambiguous. From germline, CDR1 is MGHRA and CDR2 YSYEKL. This CDR3 has 14 residues. V lost 4 bases to trimming and J lost 2 bases, with 12 bases between them. The DNA for the CDR3 is TGCGCCAGCAGCCGCCTTCGTCTAGCCTACGAGCAGTACTTC. It encodes CASSRLRLAYEQYF.

This clone appeared a single time. The chain uses TRBV2 and TRBJ1-5; TRBD1 matches 8 bases. J lost 3 bases, V lost 6 bases, and 7 bases had no gene match. CDR1 is SNHLY, CDR2 FYNNEI, per germline. The CDR3 has 15 residues. CDR3 amino acids: CASRGGQALNQPQHF. The CDR3 DNA reads as TGTGCCAGCAGGGGGGGACAGGCGCTCAATCAGCCCCAGCATTTT.

This clone has only one observation. The chain links TRBV28 to TRBJ2-1; D possibly corresponds to TRBD2 (5 bases). V dropped 4 bases and J dropped 6 bases, with 16 bases sitting between them. This CDR3 is 15 amino acids long. Germline values: CDR1 MDHEN, CDR2 SYDVKM. The CDR3 loop is CASSSNSVRFNEQFF. Written as DNA, the CDR3 is TGTGCCAGCAGTTCTAATAGCGTAAGATTCAATGAGCAGTTCTTC.